These 30 T cell receptor beta chains were all obtained from the same sample, sequenced in a study of OX40 agonist ivuxolimab in advanced cancers. This table comes from immunoSEQ multiplex PCR, and its TCRdb copy is limited to in-frame clones, with some not included. Altogether tens of thousands of clones are present, 85% to 90% being singletons, with the ten largest covering just over 2.5%. The specimen was CD4+ or CD8+ T cells sorted from blood, collected in a trial of the OX40 agonist ivuxolimab. These receptors all come from an adult with an advanced solid tumor such as melanoma, head and neck, liver or kidney cancer.

This sequence joins TRBV9 and TRBJ2-3; D not certain. Trimming stripped 4 bases from V and 2 bases from J, with 8 bases between. The CDR3 extends over 13 amino acids. CDR1 is SGDLS, CDR2 YYNGEE, per germline. The CDR3 protein is CASSSGPTDTQYF. In DNA form, the CDR3 reads TGTGCCAGCAGCTCTGGGCCCACAGATACGCAGTATTTT.

The V gene is TRBV18, the J gene TRBJ1-1, with D possibly matching TRBD1 (6 bases). Trimming pared 3 bases from V and 8 bases from J, leaving 19 bases between. Germline V gene lookup returns CDR1 KGHSH and CDR2 LQKENI. CDR3 length equals 15 residues. CDR3 amino acids: CASSPRRGGQEEAFF. The CDR3 DNA reads as TGTGCCAGCTCACCTCGGAGGGGGGGTCAGGAGGAAGCTTTCTTT.

Of note for this clone: Other DNA sequences in this specimen translate into the identical CDR3. In DNA, the CDR3 is TGTGCCAGCAGCGTAGGGGAGATGAACACTGAAGCTTTCTTT. As protein: CASSVGEMNTEAFF. This rearrangement joins TRBV9 to TRBJ1-1; D gene uncertain. The germline gives CDR1 SGDLS, CDR2 YYNGEE. V lost 0 bases and J 0 bases, leaving 6 bases between the germline ends. The CDR3 contains 14 residues.

The chain employs TRBV11-2 and TRBJ1-1; 7 bases align to TRBD1. Germline CDR1 reads SGHAT; CDR2 reads FQNNGV. This CDR3 contains 15 residues. V trimming: 5 bases; J trimming: 1 base; junction bases outside the gene matches: 7. The CDR3 region has the DNA TGTGCCAGCAGCATATGGGGACAGCCGAACACTGAAGCTTTCTTT. The encoded protein is CASSIWGQPNTEAFF.

This sequence joins TRBV28 and TRBJ2-1; D unresolved. This CDR3 is 12 amino acids long. The V end lost 8 bases, the J end lost 4 bases, and 9 bases lay between the germline ends. Germline CDR1 is MDHEN and CDR2 is SYDVKM. CDR3: CASPSPYNEQFF. CDR3 bases: TGTGCCAGCCCTTCACCTTACAATGAGCAGTTCTTC.

The chain uses TRBV7-6 and TRBJ1-6; D unclear. The germline gives CDR1 SGHVS, CDR2 FNYEAQ. The CDR3 loop spans 15 amino acids. The V end lost 1 base, the J end lost 1 base, and 5 bases lay between the germline ends. DNA of the CDR3: TGTGCCAGCAGCTTAGAGGATTCCTATAATTCACCCCTCCACTTT. Protein: CASSLEDSYNSPLHF.

The rearrangement joins TRBV7-6 to TRBJ2-1; TRBD2 agrees at 7 bases. Per germline, CDR1 SGHVS and CDR2 FNYEAQ. The CDR3 extends over 19 amino acids. V lost 5 bases to trimming and J lost 1 base; unmatched junction nucleotides: 17. The CDR3 spells CASSPTPKAGRVSYNEQFF. The CDR3 DNA is TGTGCCAGCAGCCCAACCCCCAAAGCGGGGCGAGTTTCCTACAATGAGCAGTTCTTC.

The chain recombines TRBV7-7 with TRBJ2-2; TRBD1 is a possible D gene (6 bases). Trimming pared 5 bases from V and 0 bases from J, leaving 10 bases between. Germline assignment: CDR1 SSHAT and CDR2 FNYEAQ (reference sequence). The CDR3 sequence is 15 residues long. This CDR3 is CASSPTGSNTGELFF. The CDR3 DNA follows: TGTGCCAGCAGCCCGACAGGCTCGAACACCGGGGAGCTGTTTTTT. The variable domain in full, completed from reference TRBV7-7 and TRBJ2-2, reads GAGVSQSPRYKVTKRGQDVTLRCDPISSHATLYWYQQALGQGPEFLTYFNYEAQPDKSGLPSDRFSAERPEGSISTLTIQRTEQRDSAMYRCASSPTGSNTGELFFGEGSRLTVL.

The chain joins TRBV30 to TRBJ1-5, with D perhaps TRBD1 (5 bases). Germline V gene sequence: CDR1 GTSNPN, CDR2 SVGIG (reference sequence). Trimming removed 1 base at V and 1 base at J, with 11 bases between. The CDR3 length is 15 residues. This CDR3 is CAWSDGHESNQPQHF. DNA of the CDR3: TGTGCCTGGAGTGACGGACACGAGAGCAATCAGCCCCAGCATTTT.

The rearrangement uses TRBV28 and TRBJ1-1, with D possibly matching TRBD1 (5 bases). V was shortened by 8 bases and J by 6 bases, with 16 bases between the two germline ends. CDR3 length equals 13 residues. Looked up from germline, CDR1 is MDHEN and CDR2 is SYDVKM. Written as DNA, the CDR3 is TGTGCCAGCCTCGGCGGGGGTCTGGCTGAAGCTTTCTTT. Residues: CASLGGGLAEAFF.

The gene calls are TRBV7-2 and TRBJ1-1, with D possibly being TRBD1 (5 bases). The germline V and J ends were trimmed by 2 bases and 0 bases, with 13 bases remaining between them. Germline CDR1 reads SGHTA; CDR2 reads FQGNSA. This CDR3 comprises 16 residues. Written as DNA, the CDR3 is TGTGCCAGCAGCTTACAAGGGGCCGGGATGAACACTGAAGCTTTCTTT. Translation: CASSLQGAGMNTEAFF. Full variable domain (rest looked up from reference TRBV7-2 and TRBJ1-1): GAGVSQSPSNKVTEKGKDVELRCDPISGHTALYWYRQSLGQGLEFLIYFQGNSAPDKSGLPSDRFSAERTGGSVSTLTIQRTQQEDSAVYLCASSLQGAGMNTEAFFGQGTRLTVV.

V and J are TRBV9 and TRBJ2-2; 9 bases map to TRBD1. Per germline, CDR1 SGDLS and CDR2 YYNGEE. Losses at the gene ends were 3 bases for V and 4 bases for J; bases not matched to a gene: 7. The CDR3 runs to 16 residues. As DNA, the CDR3 is TGTGCCAGCAGCGGTGCCAGGACAGGGGTCACCGGGGAGCTGTTTTTT. This encodes CASSGARTGVTGELFF.

This rearrangement joins TRBV19 to TRBJ1-4; no firm D call. The germline V gene encodes CDR1 LNHDA and CDR2 SQIVND (reference sequence). The V end was cut by 4 bases, the J end by 8 bases, with 17 bases between. This CDR3 contains 15 residues. CDR3 sequence: CASSRPGRVEEKLFF. CDR3 coding DNA: TGTGCCAGTAGTAGACCCGGGCGGGTCGAGGAAAAACTGTTTTTT. Filled out from reference TRBV19 and TRBJ1-4, the complete variable domain reads DGGITQSPKYLFRKEGQNVTLSCEQNLNHDAMYWYRQDPGQGLRLIYYSQIVNDFQKGDIAEGYSVSREKKESFPLTVTSAQKNPTAFYLCASSRPGRVEEKLFFGSGTQLSVL.

This clone was seen just once. The J gene is TRBJ2-7, the V gene TRBV4-2, with TRBD2 identical over 13 bases. This CDR3 has 20 amino acids. The V segment lost 1 base and the J segment 7 bases; nucleotides outside the gene matches: 19. The germline V gene encodes CDR1 LGHNA and CDR2 YNFKEQ. The CDR3 sequence is CASSQAPAGLAGAPSGEQYF. The CDR3 DNA reads TGTGCCAGCAGCCAAGCCCCCGCAGGACTAGCGGGGGCCCCTTCGGGGGAGCAGTACTTC.

About this clone: The sample contains more than one DNA sequence encoding this CDR3. This chain links TRBV18 with TRBJ1-5; TRBD1 matches 8 bases. Germline V lookup: CDR1 KGHSH, CDR2 LQKENI. The V segment lost 3 bases and the J segment 5 bases; nucleotides outside the gene matches: 0. This CDR3 has 13 residues. In DNA form, the CDR3 reads TGTGCCAGCTCACCGGGACAGGATCAGCCCCAGCATTTT. Amino acids: CASSPGQDQPQHF.

The V call is TRBV7-3, the J call TRBJ2-2; no definite D call. Germline CDR1 SGHTA, CDR2 FQGTGA. CDR3 length: 15 residues. Trimming cost V 5 bases and J 5 bases, with 15 bases left between them. CDR3: CASSPAMVGTGELFF. The CDR3 DNA reads as TGTGCCAGCAGCCCGGCCATGGTAGGAACCGGGGAGCTGTTTTTT.

Only a few counts were recorded for this clone. The chain has TRBV6-5 and TRBJ1-2; the D is unclear. The CDR3 contains 9 residues. Per germline, CDR1 MNHEY and CDR2 SVGAGI. The V gene lost 9 bases and the J gene lost 6 bases, with 5 bases spanning the gap. The CDR3 loop reads CARRNGYTF. The DNA of the CDR3 is TGTGCCAGAAGGAATGGCTACACCTTC.

This chain uses TRBV28 with TRBJ2-7; TRBD1 agrees at 8 bases. Losses at the gene ends were 5 bases for V and 2 bases for J; bases not matched to a gene: 11. The CDR3 covers 16 residues. Per germline, CDR1 MDHEN and CDR2 SYDVKM. The CDR3, as DNA: TGTGCCAGCAGTCCCTACCGGACAGGGACGCCCTACGAGCAGTACGTC. Residues: CASSPYRTGTPYEQYV.

The chain combines TRBV7-2 with TRBJ2-6; the D gene is possibly TRBD1 (6 bases). V was pared by 5 bases and J by 0 bases, with 8 bases between. This CDR3 comprises 15 residues. Germline V lookup: CDR1 SGHTA, CDR2 FQGNSA. CDR3 sequence (DNA): TGTGCCAGCAGCAAACAGGGCTCTGGGGCCAACGTCCTGACTTTC. Translated, it gives CASSKQGSGANVLTF.

The chain has TRBV30 and TRBJ1-3; no firm D call. This CDR3 has 11 amino acids. The V gene's germline CDR1 is GTSNPN and CDR2 SVGIG (reference sequence). V shed 6 bases and J shed 8 bases, with 11 bases lying between them. The DNA of the CDR3 is TGTGCCTGCCGCTTACAGTACACCATATATTTT. Translated: CACRLQYTIYF.

For the CDR3, the DNA is TGTGCCAGCAGCTCCGGACAGTTACAAGAGACCCAGTACTTC. Its translation is CASSSGQLQETQYF. The J gene is TRBJ2-5, the V gene TRBV5-5; TRBD1 might be the D (6 bases). Deletions cut 3 bases from V and 2 bases from J, with 11 bases between. The CDR3 runs to 14 residues. CDR1 SGHKS and CDR2 YYEKEE come from the germline V gene (reference sequence).

V usage is TRBV28 and J usage is TRBJ2-5, with D perhaps matching TRBD1 (8 bases). V was pared by 8 bases and J by 4 bases, with 17 bases between. The CDR3 spans 14 residues. Germline V CDR1 and CDR2: MDHEN, SYDVKM. CDR3 loop: CASGGGRGRETQYF. The CDR3 nucleotides read TGTGCCAGCGGGGGGGGCAGGGGGCGAGAGACCCAGTACTTC.

This clone was observed once. The chain has TRBV11-2 and TRBJ2-1; D uncertain. V lost 0 bases to trimming and J lost 7 bases, with 7 bases between them. The CDR3 loop spans 13 amino acids. Germline V gives CDR1 SGHAT, CDR2 FQNNGV. The CDR3: CASSLDGINEQFF. For the CDR3, the DNA is TGTGCCAGCAGCTTAGATGGGATAAATGAGCAGTTCTTC.

This clone was seen only once. The V and J genes are TRBV21-1 and TRBJ1-1; no DNA check was done on the table's D call, TRBD1. TRBV21-1 is classified as a pseudogene. The CDR3 covers 18 residues. Here the CDR3 DNA reads TGTGCCAGCAGCAAACGAGGGGGGACAGGGTCTTTAAACACTGAAGCTTTCTTT. It codes for CASSKRGGTGSLNTEAFF.

This rearrangement joins TRBV5-4 to TRBJ1-4, with TRBD1 matching over 7 bases. This CDR3 spans 13 amino acids. Germline CDR1 reads SGHNT; CDR2 reads YYREEE (reference sequence). V dropped 2 bases and J dropped 8; count of bases not matched to a gene: 3. In DNA form, the CDR3 reads TGTGCCAGCAGCTTCTCAGGGGGGGAAAAACTGTTTTTT. It codes for CASSFSGGEKLFF.

The chain employs TRBV18 and TRBJ2-7; D possibly uses TRBD1 or TRBD2 (6 bases each). Looked up from germline, CDR1 is KGHSH and CDR2 is LQKENI. Trimming took 5 bases from V and 2 from J, leaving 13 bases between them. This CDR3 region has 14 residues. The CDR3 coding sequence is TGTGCCAGCTCAACGGGGGCCTCAACCTACGAGCAGTACTTC. This sequence encodes CASSTGASTYEQYF.

The chain couples TRBV2 to TRBJ1-1; the D gene is possibly TRBD1 (6 bases). The CDR3 extends over 12 amino acids. Trimming took off 4 bases at V and 5 bases at J, with 8 bases between the two ends. CDR1 is SNHLY and CDR2 is FYNNEI in the germline V gene. For the CDR3, the DNA is TGTGCCAGCAGTGGGGGGGCGACTGAAGCTTTCTTT. Translation gives CASSGGATEAFF.

The chain recombines TRBV2 with TRBJ2-2; D is possibly TRBD1 or TRBD2 (6 bases each). CDR3 size: 20 residues. The V and J ends lost 0 bases and 0 bases respectively, with 20 bases between them. CDR1 is SNHLY, CDR2 FYNNEI, per germline. DNA of the CDR3: TGTGCCAGCAGTGAAGCATGGGGGCGGGACGGAGCCGCGAACACCGGGGAGCTGTTTTTT. Amino acid sequence: CASSEAWGRDGAANTGELFF.

V usage is TRBV7-6 and J usage is TRBJ2-5; 11 bases agree with TRBD1. The CDR3 covers 14 residues. V lost 4 bases and J lost 5; bases outside the gene matches: 3. Germline V gene data show CDR1 as SGHVS and CDR2 as FNYEAQ. The CDR3 nucleotides are TGTGCCAGCAGCTCGAGGGACAGGGGGGAGACCCAGTACTTC. Encoded protein: CASSSRDRGETQYF. Full variable domain (missing parts from reference TRBV7-6 and TRBJ2-5): GAGVSQSPRYKVTKRGQDVALRCDPISGHVSLYWYRQALGQGPEFLTYFNYEAQQDKSGLPNDRFSAERPEGSISTLTIQRTEQRDSAMYRCASSSRDRGETQYFGPGTRLLVL.

V is TRBV7-6 and J is TRBJ1-6; weak D call: TRBD1 (5 bases). The CDR3 is 13 residues long. Trimming cost V 3 bases and J 8 bases, with 8 bases left between them. Germline lookup yields CDR1 SGHVS and CDR2 FNYEAQ. DNA of the CDR3: TGTGCCAGCAGCTTGACAGCTTATTCACCCCTCCACTTT. Its translation: CASSLTAYSPLHF.